The 11 T cell receptor beta chains given below trace back to one sample, sequenced in a study of blood T cell repertoires in COVID-19. Using immunoSEQ multiplex PCR, the repertoire was profiled, and TCRdb retains in-frame clones only, with some absent. The sample holds tens of thousands of clones; 81% are singletons and the top ten take over 25%. Input material: peripheral blood. The source is a woman of 80 years or more with active or convalescent COVID-19.

The rearrangement joins TRBV6-6 to TRBJ2-5; 16 bases are shared with TRBD2. With 5 bases clipped from V and 6 bases from J, the junction kept 9 bases outside the gene matches. Germline-derived CDR1 and CDR2 are MNHNY and SVGAGI (reference sequence). The CDR3 covers 17 residues. The CDR3 protein is CASSPGLAGGLTKTQYF. The CDR3 DNA sequence: TGTGCCAGCAGTCCGGGACTAGCGGGGGGGCTTACAAAGACCCAGTACTTC.

This clone was seen only a few times. This sequence joins TRBV7-3 and TRBJ2-3; D not certain. Germline V gene sequence: CDR1 SGHTA, CDR2 FQGTGA. CDR3 length: 13 residues. V gave up 5 bases and J gave up 3 bases, with 9 bases separating them. CDR3 nucleotides: TGTGCCAGCAGCCCCTCCTTGACAGATACGCAGTATTTT. This codes for CASSPSLTDTQYF. Supplemented by reference TRBV7-3 and TRBJ2-3, the full variable domain reads GAGVSQTPSNKVTEKGKYVELRCDPISGHTALYWYRQSLGQGPEFLIYFQGTGAADDSGLPNDRFFAVRPEGSVSTLKIQRTERGDSAVYLCASSPSLTDTQYFGPGTRLTVL.

The sample holds a few counts of this clone. This rearrangement joins TRBV11-2 to TRBJ2-4, with 7 bases fitting TRBD1. The CDR3 has 15 residues. In germline, CDR1 is SGHAT, CDR2 FQNNGV. V was pared by 1 base and J by 9 bases, with 9 bases of the junction left unmatched. The CDR3 protein is CASSLVVGTESIQYF. The CDR3 coding sequence is TGTGCCAGCAGCTTAGTGGTCGGGACAGAGAGCATTCAGTACTTC.

The genes are TRBV6-2 or TRBV6-3 and TRBJ2-5; 13 nucleotides align to TRBD2. Trimming cost V 6 bases and J 3 bases; bases outside gene matches: 16. Germline V gives CDR1 MNHEY, CDR2 SVGEGT. The CDR3 has 19 amino acids. The CDR3 DNA reads TGTGCCAGCAGCCGGGGACTAGCGGGGCCACGCTGGGGCGAAGAGACCCAGTACTTC. Its translation: CASSRGLAGPRWGEETQYF.

This chain links TRBV10-2 with TRBJ1-6; D may be TRBD1 (5 bases). V was cut by 2 bases and J by 6 bases, with 8 bases left in between. Germline V gene sequence: CDR1 WSHSY, CDR2 SAAADI. This CDR3 comprises 14 residues. The DNA for the CDR3 is TGCGCCAGCAGTGAGGGGGCTACTAATTCACCCCTCCACTTT. Protein sequence: CASSEGATNSPLHF.

This chain links TRBV9 with TRBJ2-1, with 9 bases aligning to TRBD1. The CDR3 consists of 16 residues. Trimming at V came to 3 bases and at J to 3 bases, leaving 7 bases not matched to a gene. Germline V gene lookup returns CDR1 SGDLS and CDR2 YYNGEE. The CDR3 is CASSAPGTGYYNEQFF. As DNA, the CDR3 is TGTGCCAGCAGCGCCCCCGGGACAGGGTACTACAATGAGCAGTTCTTC.

J is TRBJ1-3 and V is TRBV28; possibly TRBD1 for D (6 bases). CDR1 is MDHEN, CDR2 SYDVKM, per germline. The CDR3 runs to 14 residues. V dropped 6 bases and J dropped 3 bases, with 12 bases sitting between them. This CDR3 is CASRLQGNGNTIYF. In DNA form, the CDR3 reads TGTGCCAGCAGGTTACAGGGAAATGGAAACACCATATATTTT.

This chain connects TRBV11-2 to TRBJ1-2; D gene uncertain. This CDR3 is 12 amino acids long. The germline gives CDR1 SGHAT, CDR2 FQNNGV. V shed 3 bases and J shed 5 bases, with 7 bases lying between them. The CDR3 spells CASSLEGYGYTF. CDR3 sequence (DNA): TGTGCCAGCAGCTTGGAGGGATATGGCTACACCTTC.

Only a few counts were recorded for this clone. This chain links TRBV7-2 with TRBJ2-7; 11 bases agree with TRBD1. The V gene's germline CDR1 is SGHTA and CDR2 FQGNSA. V shed 1 base, J shed 4 bases, and the junction held 6 bases outside the gene matches. The length of the CDR3 is 16 residues. The CDR3 is CASSLVVGQGAYEQYF. The CDR3 DNA follows: TGTGCCAGCAGCTTAGTGGTCGGACAGGGGGCTTACGAGCAGTACTTC.

V usage is TRBV5-1 and J usage is TRBJ2-1, with 7 positions matching TRBD2. With V trimmed by 0 bases and J by 5 bases, 5 bases remained unmatched. The CDR3 length is 15 residues. Per germline, CDR1 SGHRS and CDR2 YFSETQ. CDR3 DNA sequence: TGCGCCAGCAGCTTGGGTGCTAGCGGTAACAATGAGCAGTTCTTC. Its protein product is CASSLGASGNNEQFF.

This sequence joins TRBV10-3 and TRBJ1-6; no clear D gene. V was pared by 10 bases and J by 6 bases, with 16 bases between. CDR3 size: 14 residues. The germline CDR1 and CDR2 sequences are ENHRY and SYGVKD. The CDR3 region is CATWTATSNSPLHF. In nucleotides, the CDR3 is TGTGCCACATGGACTGCGACAAGTAATTCACCCCTCCACTTT.